This entry lists 29 T cell receptor beta chains sequenced from one sample in a study of T cells in Graves' hyperthyroidism and ophthalmopathy. Researchers took RNA transcripts and amplified the TCR beta CDR3 regions from them. In the first-round RT-PCR of the TCR CDR3, the HTBI primer set was used. Each CDR3 protein gets one entry after TCRdb re-called the multiplex PCR reads with MiXCR. Of about 400,000 distinct CDR3 sequences in the sample, roughly an eighth were seen once. Sequenced: blood. These receptors originate from a young woman with Graves' hyperthyroidism.

This clonotype was detected ten times or more. The chain combines TRBV12-3 or TRBV12-4 with TRBJ1-2; the D gene is possibly TRBD1 (6 bases). The CDR3 extends over 15 amino acids. Trimming stripped 3 bases from V and 8 bases from J, with 19 bases between. The CDR3 is CASSFSGEGSGGYTF. The DNA of the CDR3 is TGTGCCAGCAGTTTTTCAGGGGAAGGTTCGGGAGGCTACACCTTC.

The V and J genes are TRBV10-3 and TRBJ1-3; weak D call: TRBD1 (5 bases). The V end lost 0 bases, the J end lost 0 bases, and 9 bases lay between the germline ends. CDR1 is ENHRY and CDR2 is SYGVKD in the germline V gene. This CDR3 spans 16 amino acids. CDR3 bases: TGTGCCATCAGTGAGTCTAGGGGTCTCTCTGGAAACACCATATATTTT. Translating gives CAISESRGLSGNTIYF.

Only a few counts were recorded for this clonotype. The chain has TRBV9 and TRBJ2-1; no firm D call. Trimming shortened V by 4 bases and J by 6 bases, and 11 bases separated the two germline ends. Germline CDR1 is SGDLS and CDR2 is YYNGEE. The length of the CDR3 is 13 residues. The CDR3, as DNA: TGTGCCAGCAGCCCTACTGCTAGCAATGAGCAGTTCTTC. It codes for CASSPTASNEQFF.

As to this clonotype: A read error may produce the germline difference seen at one junction end. The chain employs TRBV10-2 and TRBJ2-5, with D possibly TRBD2 on 6 matching bases. The germline V gene encodes CDR1 WSHSY and CDR2 SAAADI. This CDR3 comprises 14 residues. CDR3 sequence (DNA): TGCGCCGGCAGTGAGCGGGCGGGGCTAGAGACCCAGTACTTC. It encodes CAGSERAGLETQYF.

This clonotype was seen at least ten times. The chain uses TRBV30 and TRBJ2-3, with TRBD2 matching over 7 bases. Germline values: CDR1 GTSNPN, CDR2 SVGIG (reference sequence). The CDR3 consists of 15 residues. With V trimmed by 0 bases and J by 5 bases, 8 bases remained unmatched. The CDR3 DNA reads TGTGCCTGGAGTGTGGGGGGGATCACGGAAGATACGCAGTATTTT. As protein: CAWSVGGITEDTQYF.

This clonotype showed up many times. This sequence joins TRBV30 and TRBJ1-5; D not resolved. The CDR3 loop spans 14 amino acids. Germline CDR1 and CDR2: GTSNPN and SVGIG (reference sequence). V was shortened by 0 bases and J by 1 base, with 7 bases between the two germline ends. CDR3 DNA: TGTGCCTGGAGTGTAGAACGAAGCAATCAGCCCCAGCATTTT. It translates to CAWSVERSNQPQHF. The full variable domain, rest sourced from reference TRBV30 and TRBJ1-5, is SQTIHQWPATLVQPVGSPLSLECTVEGTSNPNLYWYRQAAGRGLQLLFYSVGIGQISSEVPQNLSASRPQDRQFILSSKKLLLSDSGFYLCAWSVERSNQPQHFGDGTRLSIL.

This clonotype was found many times. The chain combines TRBV2 with TRBJ2-1; D gene unclear. Trimming shortened V by 2 bases and J by 6 bases, and 8 bases separated the two germline ends. CDR1 SNHLY and CDR2 FYNNEI come from the germline V gene. This CDR3 region has 13 residues. The CDR3: CASSEQQANEQFF. DNA for the CDR3: TGTGCCAGCAGTGAACAGCAGGCCAATGAGCAGTTCTTC.

This clonotype has a count of ten or more. V is TRBV10-3 and J is TRBJ2-5; 9 bases line up with TRBD2. Germline V gene data show CDR1 as ENHRY and CDR2 as SYGVKD. The CDR3 loop spans 14 amino acids. V was clipped by 3 bases and J by 5 bases; unmatched bases: 4. This CDR3 is CAISDAAGGETQYF. CDR3 nucleotides: TGTGCCATCAGTGATGCAGCGGGGGGCGAGACCCAGTACTTC.

This clonotype was picked up many times. The chain is built from TRBV4-3 and TRBJ1-1; D is possibly TRBD1 (5 bases). Trimming took 3 bases from V and 1 from J, leaving 15 bases between them. The germline CDR1 and CDR2 sequences are LGHNA and YSLEER. The CDR3 spans 16 residues. The CDR3 nucleotides read TGCGCCAGCAGCCAGGCCCTGGGGACCCCGAACACTGAAGCTTTCTTT. Protein sequence: CASSQALGTPNTEAFF.

Of note for this clonotype: A much larger clone sits a single nucleotide away, making a read error possible. The rearrangement joins TRBV9 to TRBJ2-5, with D perhaps TRBD1 (5 bases). Germline-derived CDR1 and CDR2 are SGDLS and YYNGEE. Trimming took off 1 base at V and 1 base at J, with 17 bases between the two ends. This CDR3 comprises 17 residues. CDR3 residues: CASSVSVSRVSQETQYF. CDR3 DNA sequence: TGTGCCAGCAGCGTATCGGTTAGCAGGGTCTCCCAAGAGACCCAGTACTTC.

This chain joins TRBV6-2 or TRBV6-3 and TRBJ2-7, with a weak D call TRBD1 (5 bases). The germline CDR1 and CDR2 sequences are MNHEY and SVGEGT. Trimming removed 2 bases at V and 4 bases at J, with 12 bases between. The CDR3 sequence is 14 residues long. CDR3 amino acids: CASSYALAGYEQYF. CDR3 sequence (DNA): TGTGCCAGCAGTTACGCTCTGGCAGGGTACGAGCAGTACTTC.

The table lists this clonotype with many counts. The J gene is TRBJ2-3, the V gene TRBV20-1, with 7 bases fitting TRBD1. CDR1 DFQATT and CDR2 SNEGSKA come from the germline V gene (reference sequence). V dropped 5 bases and J dropped 0; count of bases not matched to a gene: 8. This CDR3 is 15 amino acids long. CDR3 nucleotides: TGCAGTGCTCCCGATGGACAGGCTAGCACAGATACGCAGTATTTT. The encoded protein is CSAPDGQASTDTQYF.

At least ten counts were recorded for this clonotype. This rearrangement joins TRBV18 to TRBJ2-1, with TRBD2 matching over 11 bases. This CDR3 has 14 amino acids. V lost 6 bases and J lost 6; bases outside the gene matches: 4. The V gene's germline CDR1 is KGHSH and CDR2 LQKENI. The CDR3 protein is CASSGLAGSNEQFF. The CDR3 DNA is TGTGCCAGCTCCGGACTAGCGGGTAGCAATGAGCAGTTCTTC.

The table lists this clonotype with many counts. The chain carries TRBV5-1 and TRBJ2-1, with TRBD2 identical over 13 bases. The CDR3 length is 16 residues. Trimming at V came to 7 bases and at J to 5 bases, leaving 9 bases not matched to a gene. Germline lookup yields CDR1 SGHRS and CDR2 YFSETQ. In nucleotides, the CDR3 is TGCGCCAGCCGAACTTTTACTAGCGGGAGGGACAATGAGCAGTTCTTC. It translates to CASRTFTSGRDNEQFF.

In this sample, this clonotype turned up many times. This sequence joins TRBV6-5 and TRBJ1-1; 11 bases map to TRBD1. V lost 0 bases and J lost 0; bases outside the gene matches: 6. Germline values: CDR1 MNHEY, CDR2 SVGAGI. CDR3 size: 18 residues. CDR3 sequence (DNA): TGTGCCAGCAGTTACTCAACCCGGGACAGGGGGATGAACACTGAAGCTTTCTTT. This encodes CASSYSTRDRGMNTEAFF.

In the case of this clonotype: A read error may be the cause here, since a much bigger clone is one base away. J is TRBJ2-7 and V is TRBV7-3, with 10 bases lining up with TRBD1. Germline CDR1 SGHTA, CDR2 FQGTGA. This CDR3 contains 17 residues. Trimming cost V 4 bases and J 7 bases; bases outside gene matches: 16. In nucleotides, the CDR3 is TGTGCCAGCAGCTCCGTACCGGGACAGGGGACTGCGAGTGAGCAGTACTTC. It encodes CASSSVPGQGTASEQYF.

This clonotype was detected only a few times. The chain is built from TRBV7-2 and TRBJ2-3; D is undetermined. Germline V CDR1 and CDR2: SGHTA, FQGNSA. The CDR3 is 12 amino acids. V lost 5 bases, J lost 8 bases, and 11 bases lay in between. CDR3: CASSPYMGTQYF. DNA for the CDR3: TGTGCCAGCAGCCCTTATATGGGTACGCAGTATTTT.

The rearrangement links TRBV24-1 to TRBJ1-5; 9 nucleotides agree with TRBD1. V trimming: 9 bases; J trimming: 3 bases; junction bases outside the gene matches: 5. Germline V lookup: CDR1 KGHDR, CDR2 SFDVKD. The CDR3 sequence is 14 residues long. The CDR3: CATGTGPINQPQHF. The CDR3 DNA sequence: TGTGCCACCGGGACAGGGCCGATCAATCAGCCCCAGCATTTT.

The V gene is TRBV9, the J gene TRBJ2-1; possible D gene TRBD2, 5 bases. V was clipped by 2 bases and J by 7 bases, with 13 bases between them. This CDR3 is 14 amino acids long. The germline CDR1 and CDR2 sequences are SGDLS and YYNGEE. The CDR3 DNA sequence: TGTGCCAGCAGCGTCTTCTCAACGGGGAATGAGCAGTTCTTC. It is translated as CASSVFSTGNEQFF.

This clonotype was recorded at least ten times. The V call is TRBV7-9, the J call TRBJ2-4; weak D call: TRBD1 (5 bases). Deletions cut 0 bases from V and 8 bases from J, with 23 bases between. The CDR3 runs 18 residues. Germline lookup yields CDR1 SEHNR and CDR2 FQNEAQ (reference sequence). CDR3 amino acids: CASSLASGGSAGLDIQYF. In DNA, the CDR3 is TGTGCCAGCAGCTTAGCGAGTGGTGGTTCCGCAGGGTTAGACATTCAGTACTTC.

The chain combines TRBV6-2 or TRBV6-3 with TRBJ2-5; D unresolved. Germline CDR1 and CDR2: MNHEY and SVGEGT. The ends were cut back, 2 bases at V and 6 bases at J, with 16 bases in the middle. The CDR3 runs 15 residues. The CDR3 nucleotides are TGTGCCAGCAGTTACCCCCTATTCCGCCAGAAGACCCAGTACTTC. It specifies CASSYPLFRQKTQYF.

This clonotype was found many times. V and J are TRBV7-9 and TRBJ2-3; D ambiguous. The germline V and J ends were trimmed by 4 bases and 4 bases, with 6 bases remaining between them. Germline CDR1 is SEHNR and CDR2 is FQNEAQ (reference sequence). This CDR3 contains 12 residues. In DNA, the CDR3 is TGTGCCAGCAGCTCGGACGCAGATACGCAGTATTTT. This gives the protein CASSSDADTQYF.

This clonotype was recorded at least ten times. The V call is TRBV2, the J call TRBJ1-6, with D perhaps TRBD1 (6 bases). The CDR3 is 13 residues long. Trimming left V 6 bases short and J 7 bases short, with 10 bases between. CDR1 is SNHLY and CDR2 is FYNNEI in the germline V gene. CDR3 residues: CASSVQGNSPLHF. The CDR3 DNA follows: TGTGCCAGCAGCGTTCAGGGGAATTCACCCCTCCACTTT. The full variable domain, completed using reference TRBV2 and TRBJ1-6, is EPEVTQTPSHQVTQMGQEVILRCVPISNHLYFYWYRQILGQKVEFLVSFYNNEISEKSEIFDDQFSVERPDGSNFTLKIRSTKLEDSAMYFCASSVQGNSPLHFGNGTRLTVT.

V usage is TRBV19 and J usage is TRBJ1-5, with TRBD1 identical over 7 bases. This CDR3 is 15 amino acids long. V shed 3 bases and J 4 bases; nucleotides not matched to a gene: 6. Germline CDR1 LNHDA, CDR2 SQIVND (reference sequence). CDR3 loop: CASSMRGGGNQPQHF. The CDR3 bases are TGTGCCAGTAGTATGCGAGGGGGCGGGAATCAGCCCCAGCATTTT. The full variable domain, rest sourced from reference TRBV19 and TRBJ1-5, is DGGITQSPKYLFRKEGQNVTLSCEQNLNHDAMYWYRQDPGQGLRLIYYSQIVNDFQKGDIAEGYSVSREKKESFPLTVTSAQKNPTAFYLCASSMRGGGNQPQHFGDGTRLSIL.

This clonotype showed up many times. V is TRBV7-9 and J is TRBJ2-1; D ambiguous. The closer fit of TRBJ2-7 to the DNA end suggests the J call may be wrong. The V gene's germline CDR1 is SEHNR and CDR2 FQNEAQ (reference sequence). This CDR3 spans 11 amino acids. The CDR3 loop is CASSSASEQYF. In DNA form, the CDR3 reads TGTGCCAGCAGCTCCGCCTCTGAGCAGTACTTC.

This clonotype has more than one count but fewer than ten. The CDR3 DNA is TGTGCCATCAGTGATAACCCCATAATTGGTAACACCATATATTTT. Its translation is CAISDNPIIGNTIYF. The rearrangement uses TRBV10-3 and TRBJ1-3, with D hard to call. The V gene's germline CDR1 is ENHRY and CDR2 SYGVKD. Trimming removed 3 bases from V and 7 bases from J, with 16 bases in between. The CDR3 is 15 residues long.

This clonotype was observed at least ten times. This chain links TRBV7-2 with TRBJ2-4; possible D gene TRBD2, 6 bases. Trimming took 5 bases from V and 5 from J, leaving 16 bases between them. CDR1 SGHTA and CDR2 FQGNSA come from the germline V gene. This CDR3 is built from 15 residues. CDR3 amino acids: CASSTRDLRENIQYF. For the CDR3, the DNA is TGTGCCAGCAGCACCAGGGACTTACGCGAAAACATTCAGTACTTC.

This clonotype was counted at least ten times. This chain joins TRBV20-1 and TRBJ2-5, with 12 bases aligning to TRBD2. Germline CDR1 and CDR2: DFQATT and SNEGSKA (reference sequence). Germline trimming cut 0 bases from V and 7 bases from J; bases unmatched to any gene: 6. The CDR3 spans 15 residues. The CDR3 protein is CSARDQTSGRPTQYF. Here the CDR3 DNA reads TGCAGTGCTAGAGACCAGACTAGCGGGAGACCGACCCAGTACTTC.

The chain carries TRBV15 and TRBJ2-1, with TRBD2 matching 11 bases. CDR3 length equals 15 residues. Germline V gene lookup returns CDR1 LNHNV and CDR2 YYDKDF (reference sequence). The ends lost 3 bases at V and 12 bases at J; junction bases unmatched: 10. CDR3 coding DNA: TGTGCCACCAGCAGTGTAGCGGGAGGGCCCAGGGTGCAGTTCTTC. Amino acid sequence: CATSSVAGGPRVQFF.